The 28 T cell receptor beta chains given below trace back to one sample, sequenced in a study of cytomegalovirus exposure and HLA in healthy donors listed by TCRdb under 2017. Receptor libraries were prepared by the immunoSEQ multiplex PCR assay. A mixture of 60 forward primers for TCR Vbeta segments and 13 reverse primers for TCR Jbeta segments was used in the multiplex PCR. TCRdb limited this immuneACCESS table to in-frame rearrangements with V and J called. A share of clones is missing; checked studies link under half to unresolved V genes, and the rest is unexplained. The sample table shows some 170,000 clones, and about 82% are seen once. Jointly, the top ten make up about 7% of the sample. Sequenced sample: PBMCs. Source of these receptors: a young woman in good health and CMV-seropositive.

This clone was counted a single time. The chain links TRBV2 to TRBJ1-1; unclear D gene. Germline-derived CDR1 and CDR2 are SNHLY and FYNNEI. The germline V and J ends were trimmed by 4 bases and 3 bases, with 9 bases remaining between them. This CDR3 is built from 13 residues. The DNA of the CDR3 is TGTGCCAGCAGTGGGGAGAAATACACTGAAGCTTTCTTT. It is translated as CASSGEKYTEAFF.

V usage is TRBV19 and J usage is TRBJ2-6; 7 bases align to TRBD2. This CDR3 is 18 amino acids long. V trimming: 2 bases; J trimming: 0 bases; junction bases outside the gene matches: 7. Per germline, CDR1 LNHDA and CDR2 SQIVND (reference sequence). CDR3 in amino acids: CASSIFGRGSSGANVLTF. The CDR3 DNA follows: TGTGCCAGTAGTATATTTGGGCGGGGGAGCTCTGGGGCCAACGTCCTGACTTTC.

The chain has TRBV11-2 and TRBJ1-3; TRBD1 aligns across 7 bases. The CDR3 totals 15 residues. V was pared by 6 bases and J by 2 bases, with 7 bases of the junction left unmatched. Per germline, CDR1 SGHAT and CDR2 FQNNGV. This chain's CDR3 is CASRGLRGPGNTIYF. The DNA of the CDR3 is TGTGCCAGCAGGGGATTAAGGGGGCCTGGAAACACCATATATTTT.

The rearrangement uses TRBV2 and TRBJ2-5; D is unresolved. The DNA end favors TRBJ2-7, so the J call may be wrong. The CDR3 sequence is 12 residues long. The germline V gene has CDR1 SNHLY and CDR2 FYNNEI. CDR3 sequence: CASSENPYEQYF. Written as DNA, the CDR3 is TGTGCCAGCAGTGAAAACCCCTACGAGCAGTACTTC.

The chain employs TRBV5-6 and TRBJ1-2; no definite D call. The CDR3 spans 14 residues. CDR1 is SGHDT, CDR2 YYEEEE, per germline. Between the trimmed V and J ends, which lost 2 bases and 4 bases, there was a span of 12 bases. The CDR3 bases are TGTGCCAGCAGCTTTGGCAGGAGGGTCTATGGCTACACCTTC. Translated: CASSFGRRVYGYTF.

V gene TRBV18 combines with J gene TRBJ1-2; 11 bases are shared with TRBD1. Germline loops: CDR1 KGHSH, CDR2 LQKENI. This CDR3 contains 15 residues. Trimming removed 3 bases from V and 9 bases from J; junction bases left unmatched: 9. The CDR3 DNA reads TGTGCCAGCTCACCGATACCGGGACAGGGGGAGAGCTACACCTTC. This sequence encodes CASSPIPGQGESYTF.

V gene TRBV7-2 combines with J gene TRBJ2-1; a weak D match, TRBD2 (6 bases). Trimming took off 3 bases at V and 0 bases at J, with 9 bases between the two ends. The CDR3 has 15 amino acids. Germline CDR1 SGHTA, CDR2 FQGNSA. The CDR3 coding sequence is TGTGCCAGCAGCTTTGGACTAAACTCCTACAATGAGCAGTTCTTC. Its protein product is CASSFGLNSYNEQFF.

CDR3 bases: TGTGCCAGCAGCTTGGCGGTCAATGAGCAGTTCTTC. This codes for CASSLAVNEQFF. This chain joins TRBV5-6 and TRBJ2-1; D unresolved. The V and J ends lost 0 bases and 6 bases respectively, with 4 bases between them. Germline lookup yields CDR1 SGHDT and CDR2 YYEEEE. CDR3 size: 12 residues.

The gene calls are TRBV7-6 and TRBJ2-7, with D tentatively TRBD2 (6 bases). Between the trimmed V and J ends, which lost 5 bases and 6 bases, there was a span of 11 bases. The length of the CDR3 is 12 residues. Germline V CDR1 and CDR2: SGHVS, FNYEAQ. CDR3 in amino acids: CASSNDGGEQYF. As DNA, the CDR3 is TGTGCCAGCAGCAACGACGGGGGCGAGCAGTACTTC.

This sequence joins TRBV12-5 and TRBJ2-1; weak D call: TRBD2 (6 bases). The V end was cut by 6 bases, the J end by 3 bases, with 27 bases between. The CDR3 loop spans 19 amino acids. Germline V gene data show CDR1 as LGHNT and CDR2 as FRNRAP. The CDR3 DNA follows: TGTGCTAGTGGATCTCCTACGATTCAAGCGGGTATTATCTACAATGAGCAGTTCTTC. This gives the protein CASGSPTIQAGIIYNEQFF.

In its sample, this clone was seen a few times. The chain is built from TRBV10-3 and TRBJ2-5, with TRBD1 matching 11 bases. V shed 3 bases, J shed 11 bases, and the junction held 8 bases outside the gene matches. The CDR3 consists of 14 residues. Per the germline V gene, CDR1 is ENHRY and CDR2 is SYGVKD. CDR3 bases: TGTGCCATCAGTGACTGGACAGGGGGCGCGGAGCAGTACTTC. Translation gives CAISDWTGGAEQYF.

The J gene is TRBJ1-5, the V gene TRBV15; D possibly corresponds to TRBD1 (6 bases). CDR1 is LNHNV and CDR2 is YYDKDF in the germline V gene (reference sequence). The V end was cut by 1 base, the J end by 7 bases, with 14 bases between. The CDR3 consists of 15 residues. The CDR3 bases are TGTGCCACCAGCAGAGTGGGGGGGCGAGTCCAGCCCCAGCATTTT. The encoded protein is CATSRVGGRVQPQHF.

J is TRBJ1-1 and V is TRBV4-1; TRBD1 is a possible D gene (6 bases). The CDR3 loop spans 15 amino acids. V lost 1 base, J lost 0 bases, and 9 bases lay in between. CDR1 MGHRA and CDR2 YSYEKL come from the germline V gene. The chain's CDR3 is CASSQVGQLNTEAFF. DNA for the CDR3: TGCGCCAGCAGCCAAGTAGGACAGTTGAACACTGAAGCTTTCTTT.

The genes are TRBV6-4 and TRBJ1-2; TRBD1 matches at 7 bases. The CDR3 length is 12 residues. CDR1 and CDR2 (germline): MRHNA, SNTAGT. V lost 8 bases, J lost 8 bases, and 8 bases stayed unmatched. The CDR3 sequence is CASHDRVRGYTF. CDR3 in DNA: TGTGCCAGCCATGACAGGGTGCGGGGCTACACCTTC.

This chain links TRBV10-3 with TRBJ2-5; D perhaps matches TRBD2 (6 bases). Germline loops: CDR1 ENHRY, CDR2 SYGVKD. The V gene lost 5 bases and the J gene lost 7 bases, with 11 bases spanning the gap. The CDR3 runs to 12 residues. CDR3 region: CAISSLGGTQYF. In DNA, the CDR3 is TGTGCCATCAGTTCCTTGGGGGGGACCCAGTACTTC.

This CDR3 reads CASSFNTFYGYTF. In nucleotides, the CDR3 is TGTGCCAGCAGCTTTAACACCTTCTATGGCTACACCTTC. The genes are TRBV7-2 and TRBJ1-2, with D unclear. Per germline, CDR1 SGHTA and CDR2 FQGNSA. Trimming removed 3 bases from V and 4 bases from J, with 9 bases in between. This CDR3 spans 13 amino acids.

The chain has TRBV19 and TRBJ1-2; TRBD1 might be the D (6 bases). The CDR3 contains 14 residues. V lost 7 bases to trimming and J lost 3 bases, with 15 bases between them. The germline V gene has CDR1 LNHDA and CDR2 SQIVND (reference sequence). CDR3 loop: CASTRDTNYYGYTF. CDR3 nucleotide sequence: TGTGCCAGTACCCGGGACACAAATTACTATGGCTACACCTTC.

The chain uses TRBV10-3 and TRBJ1-2; no reliable D call. There are 18 residues in the CDR3. The germline V and J ends were trimmed by 2 bases and 8 bases, with 27 bases remaining between them. The germline CDR1 and CDR2 sequences are ENHRY and SYGVKD. In DNA, the CDR3 is TGTGCCATCAGTGAGAGGCAAAAATCCCCCCTCAAGCTAGGCGGCTACACCTTC. It is translated as CAISERQKSPLKLGGYTF.

The chain links TRBV6-5 to TRBJ2-7; 8 bases are shared with TRBD1. The ends lost 5 bases at V and 5 bases at J; junction bases unmatched: 2. The length of the CDR3 is 12 residues. Germline CDR1 and CDR2: MNHEY and SVGAGI. CDR3: CASSPGGNEQYF. The CDR3 bases are TGTGCCAGCAGTCCAGGGGGCAACGAGCAGTACTTC.

This chain uses TRBV7-2 with TRBJ1-1, with 7 bases that match TRBD1. With V trimmed by 5 bases and J by 2 bases, 8 bases remained unmatched. The CDR3 loop spans 15 amino acids. Germline V gives CDR1 SGHTA, CDR2 FQGNSA. Here the CDR3 reads CASSLTGVSNTEAFF. The CDR3 bases are TGTGCCAGCAGCCTAACAGGGGTTTCCAACACTGAAGCTTTCTTT.

The chain recombines TRBV14 with TRBJ2-6; a possible D gene is TRBD1 (5 bases). Trimming pared 0 bases from V and 0 bases from J, leaving 15 bases between. Germline V CDR1 and CDR2: SGHDN, FVKESK. This CDR3 has 19 amino acids. CDR3: CASSQEWAGKDSGANVLTF. CDR3 DNA: TGTGCCAGCAGCCAAGAATGGGCAGGGAAAGACTCTGGGGCCAACGTCCTGACTTTC. Using reference TRBV14 and TRBJ2-6 for the parts outside the CDR3, the full variable domain is EAGVTQFPSHSVIEKGQTVTLRCDPISGHDNLYWYRRVMGKEIKFLLHFVKESKQDESGMPNNRFLAERTGGTYSTLKVQPAELEDSGVYFCASSQEWAGKDSGANVLTFGAGSRLTVL.

Only a few counts were recorded for this clone. A read error may produce the germline difference seen at one junction end. The chain is built from TRBV7-8 and TRBJ2-7; the D is unclear. The CDR3 length is 13 residues. The germline V gene has CDR1 SGHVS and CDR2 FQNEAQ. DNA of the CDR3: TGTGCTAGCAGCTTAGAGCCGGCCTACGAGCAGTACTTC. The encoded protein is CASSLEPAYEQYF.

This clone was picked up one time. The chain uses TRBV2 and TRBJ2-5, with D hard to call. The germline V and J ends were trimmed by 9 bases and 0 bases, with 5 bases remaining between them. There are 11 residues in the CDR3. Germline V lookup: CDR1 SNHLY, CDR2 FYNNEI. CDR3 loop: CASRYQETQYF. In DNA, the CDR3 is TGTGCCAGTCGGTACCAAGAGACCCAGTACTTC.

This clone is a singleton in its sample. V gene TRBV27 combines with J gene TRBJ2-7; possibly TRBD1 for D (6 bases). Deletions cut 3 bases from V and 4 bases from J, with 10 bases between. Germline assignment: CDR1 MNHEY and CDR2 SMNVEV (reference sequence). This CDR3 is built from 13 residues. CDR3 residues: CASSLRQEYEQYF. CDR3 sequence (DNA): TGTGCCAGCAGTTTGAGACAGGAGTACGAGCAGTACTTC.

CDR3 loop: CASSHVDRAVGNTIYF. As DNA, the CDR3 is TGTGCCAGCAGTCATGTCGACAGGGCTGTGGGAAACACCATATATTTT. The V gene is TRBV7-2, the J gene TRBJ1-3, with 7 bases identical to TRBD1. V shed 6 bases and J 4 bases; nucleotides not matched to a gene: 12. Germline V gene lookup returns CDR1 SGHTA and CDR2 FQGNSA. The CDR3 is 16 amino acids.

The genes are TRBV13 and TRBJ2-6; a weak D match, TRBD1 (5 bases). Germline V lookup: CDR1 PRHDT, CDR2 FYEKMQ (reference sequence). This CDR3 is 15 amino acids long. V was shortened by 3 bases and J by 0 bases, with 6 bases between the two germline ends. This chain's CDR3 is CASSFRVSGANVLTF. Written as DNA, the CDR3 is TGTGCCAGCAGCTTCAGGGTCTCTGGGGCCAACGTCCTGACTTTC.

As concerns this clone: Relative to the germline gene, one junction end is altered; a read error may explain this. This sequence joins TRBV6-5 and TRBJ1-1; D might be TRBD1 (5 bases). The CDR3 has 14 residues. Germline V lookup: CDR1 MNHEY, CDR2 SVGAGI. The CDR3 DNA is TGTGCCAGCAGTTATCTGACAGTGAAAACTGAAGCTTTCTTT. This sequence encodes CASSYLTVKTEAFF.

The rearrangement links TRBV2 to TRBJ2-7; 9 bases fit TRBD1. Trimming cost V 6 bases and J 6 bases; bases outside gene matches: 6. The CDR3 totals 13 residues. The germline gives CDR1 SNHLY, CDR2 FYNNEI. CDR3 coding DNA: TGTGCCAGCAGGGGGGGACAGGGCGGCGAGCAGTACTTC. This translates into CASRGGQGGEQYF. Based on the CDR3 plus reference TRBV2 and TRBJ2-7, the full variable domain is EPEVTQTPSHQVTQMGQEVILRCVPISNHLYFYWYRQILGQKVEFLVSFYNNEISEKSEIFDDQFSVERPDGSNFTLKIRSTKLEDSAMYFCASRGGQGGEQYFGPGTRLTVT.